This TCR beta chain was sequenced during a study of CXCR3-negative and CXCR3-positive naive CD8 T cells. Whole-study results and caveats: Expression of CXCR3 was partially reduced after cryopreservation, and fresh PBMCs were used in most assays. Naive cells with CXCR3 showed TRB CDR3s that were more hydrophobic than those in CXCR3-negative naive cells. Relative to memory CD8+ cells, whose diversity was much lower, both naive subsets had comparably high diversity.

This CDR3 is 15 amino acids long. As for this clonotype: What it binds is not known.

It was by 5' RACE with UMI labels that the TRB cDNA libraries were prepared. TCRdb re-called the 5' RACE reads and gives one entry per CDR3 protein, without DNA. This listing includes roughly 86,000 distinct CDR3 sequences. Every individual CD8+ T cell subset underwent sorting in triplicate at around 300,000 cells apiece. The sequenced sample was naive CXCR3- CD8+ T cells from blood. Described subset: CD45RO-CCR7+CD27+CD95- naive CD8+ T cells lacking CXCR3 (TNR3-). This sequence joins TRBV12-3 or TRBV12-4 and TRBJ2-2; TCRdb's D call, TRBD2, is unchecked because there is no DNA. This receptor was identified in a human donor in good health. Some clones in this sample may be carry-over from other donors' samples. This CDR3 reads CASSPRPGSAGELFF.